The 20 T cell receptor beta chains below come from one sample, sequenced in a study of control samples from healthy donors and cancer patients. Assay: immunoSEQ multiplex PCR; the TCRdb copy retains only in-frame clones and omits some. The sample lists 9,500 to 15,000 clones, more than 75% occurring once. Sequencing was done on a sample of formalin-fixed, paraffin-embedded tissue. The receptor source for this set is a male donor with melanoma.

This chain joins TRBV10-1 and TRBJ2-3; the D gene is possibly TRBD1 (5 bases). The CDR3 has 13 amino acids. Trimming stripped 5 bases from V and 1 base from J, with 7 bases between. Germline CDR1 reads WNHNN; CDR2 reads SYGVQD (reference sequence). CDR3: CASSRRGTDTQYF. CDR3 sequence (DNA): TGCGCCAGCAGTCGCAGGGGCACAGATACGCAGTATTTT.

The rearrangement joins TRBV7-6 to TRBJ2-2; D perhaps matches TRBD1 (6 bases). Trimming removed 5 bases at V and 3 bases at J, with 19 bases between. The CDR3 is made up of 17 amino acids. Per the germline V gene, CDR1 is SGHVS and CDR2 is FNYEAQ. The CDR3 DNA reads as TGTGCCAGCAGCCCGCCTAGGGTAGGGGGTGACACCGGGGAGCTGTTTTTT. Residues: CASSPPRVGGDTGELFF.

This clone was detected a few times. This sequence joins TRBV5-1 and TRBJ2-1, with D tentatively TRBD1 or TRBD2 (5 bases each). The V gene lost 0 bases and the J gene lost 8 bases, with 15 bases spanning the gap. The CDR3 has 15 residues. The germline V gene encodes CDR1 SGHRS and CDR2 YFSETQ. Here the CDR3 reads CASSLGGPLGDEQFF. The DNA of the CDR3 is TGCGCCAGCAGCTTGGGGGGACCGCTTGGGGATGAGCAGTTCTTC. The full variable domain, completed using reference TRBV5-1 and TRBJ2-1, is KAGVTQTPRYLIKTRGQQVTLSCSPISGHRSVSWYQQTPGQGLQFLFEYFSETQRNKGNFPGRFSGRQFSNSRSEMNVSTLELGDSALYLCASSLGGPLGDEQFFGPGTRLTVL.

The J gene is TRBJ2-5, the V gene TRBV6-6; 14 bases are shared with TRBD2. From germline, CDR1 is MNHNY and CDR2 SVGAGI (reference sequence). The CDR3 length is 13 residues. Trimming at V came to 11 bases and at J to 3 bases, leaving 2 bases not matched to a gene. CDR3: CAGGLAGEETQYF. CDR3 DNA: TGTGCCGGGGGACTAGCGGGAGAAGAGACCCAGTACTTC.

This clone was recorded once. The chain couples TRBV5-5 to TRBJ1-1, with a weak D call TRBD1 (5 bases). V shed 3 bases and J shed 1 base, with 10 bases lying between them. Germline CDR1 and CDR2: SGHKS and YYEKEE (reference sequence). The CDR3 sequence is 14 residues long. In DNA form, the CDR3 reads TGTGCCAGCAGCTACGATACAGGGAACACTGAAGCTTTCTTT. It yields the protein CASSYDTGNTEAFF.

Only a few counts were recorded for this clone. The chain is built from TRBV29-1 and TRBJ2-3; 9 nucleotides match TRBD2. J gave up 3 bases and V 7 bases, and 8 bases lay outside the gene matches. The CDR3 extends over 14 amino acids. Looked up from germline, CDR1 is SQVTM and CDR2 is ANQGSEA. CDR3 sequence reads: CSGRSGRATDTQYF. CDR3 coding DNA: TGCAGCGGTCGTAGCGGGAGAGCGACAGATACGCAGTATTTT.

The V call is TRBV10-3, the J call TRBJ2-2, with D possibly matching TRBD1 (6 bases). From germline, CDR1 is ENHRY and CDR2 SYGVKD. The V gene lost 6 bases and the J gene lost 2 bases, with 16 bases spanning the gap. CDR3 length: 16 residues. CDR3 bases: TGTGCCATCAGCGGGCAGACAGGCGCTAACACCGGGGAGCTGTTTTTT. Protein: CAISGQTGANTGELFF.

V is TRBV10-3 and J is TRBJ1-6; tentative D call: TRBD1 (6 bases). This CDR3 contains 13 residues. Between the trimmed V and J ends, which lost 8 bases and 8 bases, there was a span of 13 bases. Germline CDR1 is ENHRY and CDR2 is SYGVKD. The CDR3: CAIAGVTDSPLHF. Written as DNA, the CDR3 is TGTGCCATCGCAGGGGTAACAGATTCACCCCTCCACTTT.

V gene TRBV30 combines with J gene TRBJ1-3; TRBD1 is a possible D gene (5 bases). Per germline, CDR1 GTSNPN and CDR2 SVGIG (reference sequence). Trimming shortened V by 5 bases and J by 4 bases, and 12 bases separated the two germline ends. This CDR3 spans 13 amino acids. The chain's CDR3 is CAWSQGAGNTIYF. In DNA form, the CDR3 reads TGTGCCTGGTCTCAGGGTGCAGGAAACACCATATATTTT.

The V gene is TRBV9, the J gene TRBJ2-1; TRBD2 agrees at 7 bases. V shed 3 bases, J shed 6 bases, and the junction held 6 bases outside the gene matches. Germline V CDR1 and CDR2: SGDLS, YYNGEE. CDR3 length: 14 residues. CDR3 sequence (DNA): TGTGCCAGCAGCGCGCAACTAGCGAGCAATGAGCAGTTCTTC. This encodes CASSAQLASNEQFF.

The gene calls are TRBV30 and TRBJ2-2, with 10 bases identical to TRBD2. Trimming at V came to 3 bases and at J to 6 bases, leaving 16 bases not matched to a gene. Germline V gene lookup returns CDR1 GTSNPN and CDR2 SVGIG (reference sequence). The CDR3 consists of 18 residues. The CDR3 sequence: CAWSQTFSGRPRAGELFF. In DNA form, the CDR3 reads TGTGCCTGGAGCCAAACGTTTAGCGGGAGGCCGCGAGCCGGGGAGCTGTTTTTT.

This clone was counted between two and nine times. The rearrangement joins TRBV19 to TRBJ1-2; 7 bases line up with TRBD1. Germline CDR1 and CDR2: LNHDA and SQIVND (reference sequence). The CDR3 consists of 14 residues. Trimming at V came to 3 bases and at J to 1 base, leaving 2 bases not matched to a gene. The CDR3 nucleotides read TGTGCCAGTAGTATTTACAGGGGTAACTATGGCTACACCTTC. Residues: CASSIYRGNYGYTF.

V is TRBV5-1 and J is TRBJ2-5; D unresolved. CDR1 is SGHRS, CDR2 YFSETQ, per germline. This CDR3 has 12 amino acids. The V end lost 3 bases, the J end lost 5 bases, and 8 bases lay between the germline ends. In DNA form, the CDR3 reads TGCGCCAGCAGCTCCCTGGAGGAGACCCAGTACTTC. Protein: CASSSLEETQYF.

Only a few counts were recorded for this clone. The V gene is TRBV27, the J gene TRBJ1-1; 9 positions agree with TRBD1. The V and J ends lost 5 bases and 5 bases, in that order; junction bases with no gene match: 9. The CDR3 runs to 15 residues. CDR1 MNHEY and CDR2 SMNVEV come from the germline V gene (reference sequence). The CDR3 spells CASSPRTGADTEAFF. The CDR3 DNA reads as TGTGCCAGCAGTCCTAGGACAGGGGCGGATACTGAAGCTTTCTTT.

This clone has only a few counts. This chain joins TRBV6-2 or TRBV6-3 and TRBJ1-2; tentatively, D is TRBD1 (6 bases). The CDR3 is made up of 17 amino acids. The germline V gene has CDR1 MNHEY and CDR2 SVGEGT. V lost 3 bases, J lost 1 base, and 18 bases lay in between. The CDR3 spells CASSYGGRTSGNYGYTF. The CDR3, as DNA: TGTGCCAGCAGTTATGGGGGCCGGACATCCGGTAACTATGGCTACACCTTC.

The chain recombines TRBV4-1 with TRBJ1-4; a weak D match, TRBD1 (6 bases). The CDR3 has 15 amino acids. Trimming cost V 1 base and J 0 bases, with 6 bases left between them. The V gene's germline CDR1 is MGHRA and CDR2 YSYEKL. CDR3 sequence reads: CASSQGQATNEKLFF. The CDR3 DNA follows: TGCGCCAGCAGCCAAGGACAGGCAACTAATGAAAAACTGTTTTTT.

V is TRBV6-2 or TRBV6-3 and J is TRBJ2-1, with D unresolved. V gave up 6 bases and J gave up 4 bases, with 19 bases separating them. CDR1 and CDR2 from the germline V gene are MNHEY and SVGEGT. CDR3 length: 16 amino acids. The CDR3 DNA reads TGTGCCAGCAGCCCTTCAGGCAGCTTCGTTTACAATGAGCAGTTCTTC. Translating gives CASSPSGSFVYNEQFF.

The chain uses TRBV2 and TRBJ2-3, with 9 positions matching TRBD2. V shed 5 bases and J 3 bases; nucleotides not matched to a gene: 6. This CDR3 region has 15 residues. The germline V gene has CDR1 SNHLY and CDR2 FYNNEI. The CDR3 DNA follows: TGTGCCAGCAGTCCCCATAGCGGGAGAACAGATACGCAGTATTTT. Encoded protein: CASSPHSGRTDTQYF.

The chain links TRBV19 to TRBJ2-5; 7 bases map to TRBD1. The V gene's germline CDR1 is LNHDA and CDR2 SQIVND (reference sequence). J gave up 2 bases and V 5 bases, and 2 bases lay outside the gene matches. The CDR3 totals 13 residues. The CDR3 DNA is TGTGCCAGTAGTGGGACAGCTCAAGAGACCCAGTACTTC. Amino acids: CASSGTAQETQYF.

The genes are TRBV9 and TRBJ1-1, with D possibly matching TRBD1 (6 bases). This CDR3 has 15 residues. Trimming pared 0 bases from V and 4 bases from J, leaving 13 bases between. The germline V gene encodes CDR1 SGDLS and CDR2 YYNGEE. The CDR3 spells CASSVVAGARTEAFF. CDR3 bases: TGTGCCAGCAGCGTAGTGGCGGGGGCGCGCACTGAAGCTTTCTTT.